Shown below are 8 T cell receptor beta chains from a single sample sequenced in a study of T cell responses to AZD1222 COVID-19 vaccine. Profiled with immunoSEQ multiplex PCR; TCRdb holds only in-frame clones, not every one. The sample comprises about 100,000 clones, more than 75% of which are singletons, and around 4.4% rests with the top ten. Material: peripheral blood, obtained on day 0 of MenACWY control vaccination. Receptors were obtained from an adult in good health.

The chain uses TRBV7-8 and TRBJ2-7; TRBD2 agrees at 7 bases. The trim removed 2 bases at V and 1 base at J, leaving 2 bases unmatched. Germline V gene sequence: CDR1 SGHVS, CDR2 FQNEAQ. This CDR3 has 14 amino acids. CDR3 sequence (DNA): TGTGCCAGCAGCTTAAGTAGCGGGTCCTACGAGCAGTACTTC. Translated, it gives CASSLSSGSYEQYF.

This chain links TRBV9 with TRBJ1-6; 9 bases match TRBD1. Germline V gene data show CDR1 as SGDLS and CDR2 as YYNGEE. The CDR3 consists of 15 residues. The V and J ends lost 0 bases and 8 bases, in that order; junction bases with no gene match: 3. The CDR3 sequence: CASSVETGGYSPLHF. CDR3 bases: TGTGCCAGCAGCGTAGAGACAGGGGGGTATTCACCCCTCCACTTT.

The CDR3 loop reads CASSSGRNSYEQYF. Here the CDR3 DNA reads TGTGCCAGCAGCTCCGGACGTAACTCCTACGAGCAGTACTTC. This sequence joins TRBV7-2 and TRBJ2-7; D gene ambiguous. The V end lost 4 bases, the J end lost 0 bases, and 10 bases lay between the germline ends. The CDR3 extends over 14 amino acids. The germline V gene encodes CDR1 SGHTA and CDR2 FQGNSA.

The chain couples TRBV3-1 (or the pseudogene TRBV3-2) to TRBJ2-3; perhaps TRBD2 as D (6 bases). This CDR3 region has 14 residues. Germline V gene data show CDR1 as LGHDT and CDR2 as YNNKEL (reference sequence). V lost 1 base to trimming and J lost 8 bases, with 13 bases between them. This chain's CDR3 is CASSQGLREVTQYF. CDR3 DNA sequence: TGTGCCAGCAGCCAAGGACTCAGGGAGGTTACGCAGTATTTT.

J is TRBJ1-1 and V is TRBV4-3; D gene ambiguous. CDR3 length equals 13 residues. V dropped 0 bases and J dropped 3 bases, with 5 bases sitting between them. Germline V CDR1 and CDR2: LGHNA, YSLEER. This CDR3 reads CASSQDRDTEAFF. DNA of the CDR3: TGCGCCAGCAGCCAAGATAGGGACACTGAAGCTTTCTTT.

This chain connects TRBV7-9 to TRBJ1-1; D uncertain. Trimming cost V 5 bases and J 2 bases, with 12 bases left between them. Germline V lookup: CDR1 SEHNR, CDR2 FQNEAQ (reference sequence). The CDR3 spans 14 residues. This CDR3 reads CASSDRGKNTEAFF. CDR3 DNA: TGTGCCAGCAGCGATCGGGGTAAAAACACTGAAGCTTTCTTT.

The chain has TRBV5-4 and TRBJ1-3; D is perhaps TRBD1 (5 bases). Trimming took 1 base from V and 2 from J, leaving 13 bases between them. Germline CDR1 and CDR2: SGHNT and YYREEE (reference sequence). This CDR3 is 16 amino acids long. The CDR3 nucleotides are TGTGCCAGCAGCTTGATGGGGGATGGGCCTGGAAACACCATATATTTT. Translating it yields CASSLMGDGPGNTIYF.

The chain has TRBV19 and TRBJ1-5; TRBD1 might be the D (6 bases). Trimming cost V 1 base and J 9 bases, with 16 bases left between them. Germline CDR1 and CDR2: LNHDA and SQIVND (reference sequence). The CDR3 totals 15 residues. CDR3 in amino acids: CASSIGSGAAPPQHF. The CDR3 coding sequence is TGTGCCAGTAGTATAGGCTCGGGGGCTGCTCCGCCCCAGCATTTT.